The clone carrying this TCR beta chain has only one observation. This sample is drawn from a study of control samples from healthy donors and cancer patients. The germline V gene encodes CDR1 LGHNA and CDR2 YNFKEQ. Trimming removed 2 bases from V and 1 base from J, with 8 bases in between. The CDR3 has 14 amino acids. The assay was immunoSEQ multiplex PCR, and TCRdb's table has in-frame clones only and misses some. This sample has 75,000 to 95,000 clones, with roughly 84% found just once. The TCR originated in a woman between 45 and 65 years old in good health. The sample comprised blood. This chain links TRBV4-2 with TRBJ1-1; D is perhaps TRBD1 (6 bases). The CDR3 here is CASSQTDRNTEAFF. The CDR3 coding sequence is TGTGCCAGCAGCCAAACGGACAGGAACACTGAAGCTTTCTTT.